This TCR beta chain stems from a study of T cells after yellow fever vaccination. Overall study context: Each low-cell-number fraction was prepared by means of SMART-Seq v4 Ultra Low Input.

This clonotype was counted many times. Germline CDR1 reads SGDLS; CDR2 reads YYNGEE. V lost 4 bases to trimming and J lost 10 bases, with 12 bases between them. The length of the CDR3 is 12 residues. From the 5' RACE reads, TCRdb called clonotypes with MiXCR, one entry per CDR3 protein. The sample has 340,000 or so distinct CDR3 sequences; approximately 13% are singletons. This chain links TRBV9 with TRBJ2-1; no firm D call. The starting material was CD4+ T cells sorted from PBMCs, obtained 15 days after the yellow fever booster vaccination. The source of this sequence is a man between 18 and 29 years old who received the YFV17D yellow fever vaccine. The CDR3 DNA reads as TGTGCCAGCAGCCCGAATTTGGGAGAGCAGTTCTTC. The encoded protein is CASSPNLGEQFF.